This T cell receptor beta chain was identified in a study of regulatory T cells in long-lasting Graves disease. Study-level results: Less diverse TCR repertoires were seen in persistent Graves' patients than in newly diagnosed ones.

Indicated time point: newly diagnosed GD, antithyroid drugs for less than 3 months. With RNA extracted from PBMCs as input, the TCR library was made. Graves' disease diagnoses followed American Thyroid Association guidelines. Concerning this clonotype: Its matching antigen is unknown.

The authors built TCR beta libraries using iRepertoire HTBI primers and Arm-PCR of CDR3 regions. Original analysis: Among the samples, 60 or so TRBV and about 15 TRBJ segments were identified. One entry per CDR3 protein results from TCRdb running MiXCR on the multiplex PCR reads. TCRdb, not the original authors, processed these V and J calls. The sample holds about 420,000 distinct CDR3 sequences; around 17% are singletons and the top ten take less than 30%. The ends lost 2 bases at V and 4 bases at J; junction bases unmatched: 14. Germline V gene sequence: CDR1 KGHDR, CDR2 SFDVKD. There are 19 residues in the CDR3. The data also belong to a second study, concerning T cells in Graves' hyperthyroidism and ophthalmopathy.

The rearrangement uses TRBV24-1 and TRBJ2-1; TRBD1 agrees at 9 bases. The sequence came from a young woman with Graves disease. Specimen: peripheral blood mononuclear cells (PBMCs), collected at new diagnosis, from a patient treated with antithyroid drugs. CDR3 DNA: TGTGCCACCAGTGATTCCCGGGCCGTTTTCGGGACAGGGTACAATGAGCAGTTCTTC. Translated: CATSDSRAVFGTGYNEQFF.